The present T cell receptor beta chain was sequenced within a study of graft-versus-host responses after intestinal transplantation. Study details: Recipients underwent multivisceral, liver-intestinal, or isolated intestinal transplants.

Worth noting for this clone: As yet, its antigen is unknown.

The protocol was immunoSEQ multiplex PCR, while the TCRdb copy is restricted to in-frame clones and leaves out a portion. The table includes 90,000 to 100,000 clones, roughly 90% detected once. The sample consisted of unstimulated CD8+ T cells sorted from spleen or lymph node cells, taken before intestinal transplant. This TCR derives from a human donor who received an intestinal transplant.

The CDR3 sequence is CASSQVGNQETQYF. The CDR3 nucleotides read TGCGCCAGCAGCCAAGTCGGGAACCAAGAGACCCAGTACTTC. The chain joins TRBV4-1 to TRBJ2-5; a weak D match, TRBD2 (5 bases). The CDR3 length is 14 residues. V was cut by 1 base and J by 0 bases, with 6 bases left in between. Germline CDR1 and CDR2: MGHRA and YSYEKL.